This record covers a single T cell receptor (beta chain). Its antigen has not been determined. Base qualities were left out, and no much larger clone turns up one base away. This specimen belongs to a study of graft-versus-host responses after intestinal transplantation (TCRdb year 2021). About the full investigation: Recipients received multivisceral, liver-intestinal, or isolated intestinal transplants. After intestinal transplantation, graft-versus-host and host-versus-graft alloreactive T cell clones were followed in the graft, circulation and bone marrow using bulk TCR-beta CDR3 sequencing. Rather than going through the commercial service, samples from three later patients were sequenced in-house on an Illumina MiSeq and processed with MiXCR. Anti-thymocyte globulin induction was given to all recipients, followed by maintenance tacrolimus and steroids for about 3 years. A peak of at least 4% donor T cells among recipient peripheral blood mononuclear cells was the definition used for donor T cell macrochimerism. Alloreactive clones were identified by sequencing pre-transplant mixed lymphocyte reaction products and comparing them with unstimulated pre-transplant donor and recipient T cells. The cohort enrolled about 23 intestinal transplant recipients, one of whom was a retransplant, and a few patients without pretransplant specimens were excluded. Beyond this particular receptor, the publication reports: GvH clones were found in recipient bone marrow, and some of the GvH clones appeared earlier in ileal mucosa or blood, which is consistent with an intestinal mucosal origin. Patients with donor T cell macrochimerism had high GvH to HvG T cell clonal ratios in their allografts. Early after transplant, peak levels of circulating GvH clones were found to be associated with declines in HvG clones. Conclusions were limited by the relatively low number and heterogeneity of intestinal transplant patients.

The time point label for this specimen denotes: cells obtained before transplantation from donor or recipient. CD3+CD4+ and CD3+CD8+ populations were FACS-sorted from unstimulated pre-transplant donor and recipient cells taken from spleen or lymph nodes. The library was obtained by the immunoSEQ multiplex PCR assay. In most patients, genomic DNA was isolated using the Qiagen DNeasy Blood and Tissue Kit and sent frozen to Adaptive Biotechnologies for TCR sequencing. For most patients, high-throughput TCR-beta CDR3 sequencing of genomic DNA was performed by Adaptive Biotechnologies. Regarding the original processing steps: TCR sequencing data for more than 15 patients were retrieved from Adaptive's ImmunoSEQ software; three other patients were processed with MiXCR and VDJtools. CD4 versus CD8 sorting errors were corrected by removing sequences found in both subsets at a frequency ratio below 5:1. CDR3 nucleotide sequences shared between donor and recipient were removed because their origin could not be assigned. Alloreactive clones required at least 2-fold expansion over unstimulated cells and minimum CFSE-low frequency of 0.002% (template counts) or 0.001% (read counts). Mappable clones were those detected in sequenced pre-transplant spleen, lymph node, or MLR CFSE-low populations of the donor or recipient. Cumulative frequency of alloreactive clones was calculated as a percentage of all sequences weighted by copy number. TCRdb carries this immuneACCESS record with in-frame sequences only. Its versions omit some clonotypes, under half of them owing to an unresolved V gene in the studies checked, with the rest unexplained. Clone size and the V and J calls come from that table; the DNA yielded D and trimming. The sample table contains about 150,000 clones; only one count was recorded for 85% to 95% of them. Around 0.19% of the sample belongs to the ten largest clones.

The clonotype comes from a human donor who received an intestinal transplant. The specimen comprised unstimulated CD4+ T cells sorted from spleen or lymph node cells, sampled before intestinal transplant.

The DNA is TGCGCCAGCAGTGGCTTTCCTTACGAGCAGTACTTC. Translated, it reads CASSGFPYEQYF. The chain is encoded by TRBV10-1 joined to TRBJ2-7; no D gene call is confident. Trimming takes 4 bases from V and 4 bases from J, and the germline ends sit 8 bases apart. Spanning cysteine to phenylalanine, the CDR3 consists of 12 amino acids. The kept DNA is CDR3 alone, 36 bases in frame from the first base. Reading the germline V gene (reference sequence) gives CDR1 WNHNN and CDR2 SYGVQD.